This T cell receptor beta chain appears in the sequencing data of a study of blood T cell repertoires in COVID-19. Study-wide background: Some COVID-19 samples were acute and others convalescent; all came from the United States, Italy and Spain. PBMCs, B-cell-depleted T cells, or T cells provided the cDNA or gDNA that made up the material.

V lost 4 bases, J lost 1 base, and 6 bases stayed unmatched. This CDR3 contains 17 residues. The germline V gene has CDR1 SGHNT and CDR2 YYREEE (reference sequence). Source study methods: Amplification of reference gene primers provided the estimated nucleated cell counts. TCRdb keeps only in-frame clones here, not all; method: immunoSEQ multiplex PCR. Clone size and V and J calls were adopted from that table, with D and trimming inferred from the DNA. The sample lists more than 55,000 clones; approximately 92% were seen once. This chain joins TRBV5-4 and TRBJ2-7, with 15 bases identical to TRBD2. The receptor comes from a man over 45 with active COVID-19. The specimen was peripheral blood. CDR3 amino acids: CASSGPGLAGGSYEQYF. CDR3 nucleotides: TGTGCCAGCAGCGGGCCGGGACTAGCGGGAGGATCCTACGAGCAGTACTTC.